This T cell receptor beta chain was recovered during a study of blood T cell repertoires in COVID-19. The wider study: Collection of acute and convalescent COVID-19 samples took place in the United States, Italy and Spain.

The CDR3 has 13 amino acids. CDR1 SGHDT and CDR2 YYEEEE come from the germline V gene. The V end was cut by 5 bases, the J end by 2 bases, with 11 bases between. The protocol was immunoSEQ multiplex PCR, while the TCRdb copy is restricted to in-frame clones and leaves out a portion. The sample includes approximately 200,000 clones, about 84% seen only once; the top ten take roughly 5.1%. Sequenced input: peripheral blood. The clonotype originates from a woman aged 25 to 39 with acute or convalescent COVID-19. The chain uses TRBV5-6 and TRBJ2-7, with a weak D call TRBD2 (7 bases). The CDR3 nucleotides read TGTGCCAGCAGGGGCGGGGGCACCTACGAGCAGTACTTC. Its translation: CASRGGGTYEQYF.